This TCR beta chain was recorded in a study of CD4 T cell repertoires in COVID-19 (dated by TCRdb to the early 2020s). With regard to the full study: To analyze cross-reactivity, CFSE-low cells were expanded with IL-2 for 10 days and then labeled again and restimulated with spike proteins from other coronaviruses. Naturally processed CD4+ T cell responses to SARS-CoV-2 spike and nucleoprotein were characterized in COVID-19-recovered individuals, and clonal composition was assessed by TCR Vbeta sequencing. In three recovered individuals, the TCR Vbeta repertoire of SARS-CoV-2-reactive T cells was analyzed at the subset level. What the research found in general, with its limitations: Several of the most expanded SARS-CoV-2-reactive clonotypes were present in two or all three memory subsets, which suggests intraclonal diversification. Consistent with cross-reactivity, between roughly 6 and 25% of SARS-CoV-2 clonotypes also showed up in secondary cultures stimulated with SARS-CoV and/or HKU1 spike.

Reading the germline V gene gives CDR1 MGHDK and CDR2 SYGVNS. From the cysteine up to the phenylalanine, the CDR3 has a length of 12 residues. Only CDR3 DNA remains: 36 bases, in frame from the first base. V and J lose 2 bases and 5 bases, and a span of 7 bases separates them. Comment on this clone: No cognate antigen has been identified for it. The record has no base qualities; no much larger clone is one base away.

The time point label, read with the paper, signifies: sample from a COVID-19-recovered individual after infection. The donors were patients who had gone through COVID-19 ranging from mild to severe and had recovered. Uncultured memory T cell samples were subjected to sequencing directly after ex vivo isolation. From peripheral blood mononuclear cells, the researchers isolated CD4+ total memory, central memory, effector memory and circulating T follicular helper cells. Receptor libraries were prepared by the immunoSEQ multiplex PCR assay. As for the original processing: The Chao-Jaccard similarity index and counts of shared clonotypes were used to quantify repertoire overlap between subsets. TCRdb carries this immuneACCESS record with in-frame sequences only. Its versions omit some clonotypes, under half of them owing to an unresolved V gene in the studies checked, with the rest unexplained. D and trimming come from the DNA, and the V and J calls and clone size come from that table. Counted in this sample were some 80,000 clones; roughly 85% of them appeared once. Clones ranked in the top ten supply around 0.59% of the sample.

Recombination joined TRBV25-1 with TRBJ2-7; tentative D gene TRBD1, with 5 bases matching. The sequence was collected from a human donor who had COVID-19. This material consisted of CD4+ T cells from peripheral blood, taken after recovery from COVID-19. The DNA sequence is given as TGTGCCAGCAGTGAACAGGGCCACGAGCAGTACTTC. Protein translation: CASSEQGHEQYF.